This TCR beta chain came from a study of radiotherapy plus CTLA-4 blockade in lung cancer. Study as a whole: Patients showed objective responses in about 20% of cases and disease control in more than 25%.

V was shortened by 0 bases and J by 3 bases, with 3 bases between the two germline ends. From germline, CDR1 is SGHRS and CDR2 YFSETQ. The CDR3 length is 13 residues. The method was immunoSEQ multiplex PCR; TCRdb's version includes in-frame clones alone and lacks a portion of them. In the table there are more than 90,000 clones, 81% of which are singletons. This material consisted of peripheral blood, taken from a patient treated with radiotherapy plus ipilimumab. This clonotype originated in a human donor with non-small cell lung cancer that progressed on radiotherapy plus ipilimumab. Some clones in this sample may be carry-over from other donors' samples. This chain links TRBV5-1 with TRBJ1-4; D remains unclear. Written as DNA, the CDR3 is TGCGCCAGCAGCTTGGGGTCTAATGAAAAACTGTTTTTT. Amino acid sequence: CASSLGSNEKLFF. Complete variable domain (other parts from reference TRBV5-1 and TRBJ1-4): KAGVTQTPRYLIKTRGQQVTLSCSPISGHRSVSWYQQTPGQGLQFLFEYFSETQRNKGNFPGRFSGRQFSNSRSEMNVSTLELGDSALYLCASSLGSNEKLFFGSGTQLSVL.